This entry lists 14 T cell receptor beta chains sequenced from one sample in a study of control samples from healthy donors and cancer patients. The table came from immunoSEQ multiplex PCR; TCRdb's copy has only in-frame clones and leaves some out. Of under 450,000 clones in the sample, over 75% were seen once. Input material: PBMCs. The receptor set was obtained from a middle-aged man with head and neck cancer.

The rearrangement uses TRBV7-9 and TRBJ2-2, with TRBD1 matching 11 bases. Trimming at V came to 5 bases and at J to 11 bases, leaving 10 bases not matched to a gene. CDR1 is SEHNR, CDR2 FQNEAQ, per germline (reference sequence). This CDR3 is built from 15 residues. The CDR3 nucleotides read TGTGCCAGCAGCGGGGGACAGGGGGAAAGCGGCGAGCTGTTTTTT. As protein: CASSGGQGESGELFF.

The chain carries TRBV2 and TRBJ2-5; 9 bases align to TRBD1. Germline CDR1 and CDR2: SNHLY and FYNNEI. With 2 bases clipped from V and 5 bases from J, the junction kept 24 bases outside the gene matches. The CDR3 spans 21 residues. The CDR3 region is CASSESQRVGTGSFEEETQYF. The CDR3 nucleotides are TGTGCCAGCAGTGAAAGTCAGAGGGTCGGGACAGGGTCTTTTGAAGAGGAGACCCAGTACTTC.

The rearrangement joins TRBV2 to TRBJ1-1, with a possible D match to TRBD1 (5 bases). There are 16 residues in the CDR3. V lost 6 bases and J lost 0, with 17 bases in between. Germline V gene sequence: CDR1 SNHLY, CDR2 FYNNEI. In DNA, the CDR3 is TGTGCCAGCAGCGGTGCCAGGGCGATCATGAACACTGAAGCTTTCTTT. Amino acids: CASSGARAIMNTEAFF.

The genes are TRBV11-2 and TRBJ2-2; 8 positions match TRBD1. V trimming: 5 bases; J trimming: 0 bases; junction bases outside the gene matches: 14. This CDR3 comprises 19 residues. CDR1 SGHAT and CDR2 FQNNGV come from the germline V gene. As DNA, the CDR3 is TGTGCCAGCAGCCGTATCCCAGGGGGCGCAGGGGCGAACACCGGGGAGCTGTTTTTT. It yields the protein CASSRIPGGAGANTGELFF.

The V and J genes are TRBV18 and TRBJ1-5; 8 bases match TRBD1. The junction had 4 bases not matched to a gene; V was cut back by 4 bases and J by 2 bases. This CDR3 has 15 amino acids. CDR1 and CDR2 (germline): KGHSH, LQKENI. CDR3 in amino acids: CASSRGQGGNQPQHF. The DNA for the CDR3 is TGTGCCAGCTCACGAGGACAGGGCGGCAATCAGCCCCAGCATTTT.

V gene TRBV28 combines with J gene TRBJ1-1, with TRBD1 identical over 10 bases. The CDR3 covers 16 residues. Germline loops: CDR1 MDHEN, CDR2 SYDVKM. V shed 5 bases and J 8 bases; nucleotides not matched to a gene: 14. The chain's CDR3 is CASSPISGTGAREAFF. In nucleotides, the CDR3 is TGTGCCAGCAGTCCCATATCCGGGACAGGGGCCAGAGAAGCTTTCTTT.

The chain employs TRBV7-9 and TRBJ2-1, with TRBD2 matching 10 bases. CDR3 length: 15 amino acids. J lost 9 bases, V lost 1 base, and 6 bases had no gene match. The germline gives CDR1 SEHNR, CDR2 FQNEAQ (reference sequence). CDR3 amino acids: CASSLESGGAGEQFF. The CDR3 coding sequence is TGTGCCAGCAGCTTAGAGAGCGGGGGGGCAGGTGAGCAGTTCTTC.

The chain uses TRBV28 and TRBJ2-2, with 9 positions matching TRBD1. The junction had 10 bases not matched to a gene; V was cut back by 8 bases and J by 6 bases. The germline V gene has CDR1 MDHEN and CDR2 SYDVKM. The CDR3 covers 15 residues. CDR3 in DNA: TGTGCCAGCGGCGGGACAGGGAGGACGGCCGGGGAGCTGTTTTTT. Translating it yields CASGGTGRTAGELFF.

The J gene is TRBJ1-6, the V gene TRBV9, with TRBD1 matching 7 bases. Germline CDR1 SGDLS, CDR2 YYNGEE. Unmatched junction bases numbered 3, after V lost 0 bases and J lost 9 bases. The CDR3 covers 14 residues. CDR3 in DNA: TGTGCCAGCAGCGTAGGACAGGGCGCTTCACCCCTCCACTTT. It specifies CASSVGQGASPLHF.

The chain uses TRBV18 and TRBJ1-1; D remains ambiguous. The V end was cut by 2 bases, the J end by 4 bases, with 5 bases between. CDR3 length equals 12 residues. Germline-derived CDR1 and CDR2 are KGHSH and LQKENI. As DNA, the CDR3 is TGTGCCAGCTCACCAACCTCCACTGAAGCTTTCTTT. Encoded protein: CASSPTSTEAFF.

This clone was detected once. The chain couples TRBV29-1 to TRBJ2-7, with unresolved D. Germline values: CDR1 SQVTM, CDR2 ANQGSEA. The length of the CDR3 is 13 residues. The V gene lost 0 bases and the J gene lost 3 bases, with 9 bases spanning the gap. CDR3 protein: CSVEDRIGYEQYF. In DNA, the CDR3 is TGCAGCGTTGAAGATCGGATTGGCTACGAGCAGTACTTC.

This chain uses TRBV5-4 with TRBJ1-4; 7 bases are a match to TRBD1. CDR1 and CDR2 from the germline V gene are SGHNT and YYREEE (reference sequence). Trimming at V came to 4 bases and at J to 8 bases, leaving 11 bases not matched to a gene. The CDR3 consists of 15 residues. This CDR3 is CASSDQGGYEEKLFF. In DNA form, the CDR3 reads TGTGCCAGCAGCGACCAGGGGGGATACGAGGAAAAACTGTTTTTT.

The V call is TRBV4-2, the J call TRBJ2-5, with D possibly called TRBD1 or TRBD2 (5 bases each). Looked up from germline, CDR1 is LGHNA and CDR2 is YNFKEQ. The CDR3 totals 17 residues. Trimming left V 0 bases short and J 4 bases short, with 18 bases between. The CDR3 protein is CASSQDPPSGTVETQYF. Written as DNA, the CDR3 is TGTGCCAGCAGCCAAGACCCTCCCTCGGGGACCGTAGAGACCCAGTACTTC.

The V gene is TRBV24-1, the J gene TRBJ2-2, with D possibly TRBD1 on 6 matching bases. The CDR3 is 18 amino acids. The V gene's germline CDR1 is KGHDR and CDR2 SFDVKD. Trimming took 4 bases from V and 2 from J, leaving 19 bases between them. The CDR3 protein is CATSDLGGRQINTGELFF. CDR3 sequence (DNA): TGTGCCACCAGTGACTTAGGGGGTAGACAGATAAACACCGGGGAGCTGTTTTTT.